A single sample gave rise to the 23 T cell receptor beta chains below, sequenced in a study of cytomegalovirus exposure and HLA in healthy donors. Primers included in the PCR were 60 Vbeta and 13 Jbeta primers. Produced via immunoSEQ multiplex PCR; TCRdb's table is partial and in-frame only. The sample comprises some 150,000 clones, around 72% of which are singletons, and approximately 2% rests with the top ten. Sequenced material: PBMCs. These TCRs come from a man in his forties in good health and CMV-seronegative.

This clone was observed a handful of times. The chain is built from TRBV6-1 and TRBJ2-1; the match to TRBD2 covers 7 bases. After removal of 4 bases from V and 9 bases from J, the junction contained 12 bases not matched to a gene. Per germline, CDR1 MNHNS and CDR2 SASEGT. This CDR3 has 15 amino acids. CDR3 sequence reads: CASSGVAGETSEQFF. As DNA, the CDR3 is TGTGCCAGCAGTGGAGTCGCGGGGGAGACCTCTGAGCAGTTCTTC.

This clone was seen only once. The chain carries TRBV15 and TRBJ2-5; D is undetermined. TRBJ2-7 explains the end of the DNA better; the J call may be wrong. CDR3 length: 16 residues. CDR1 is LNHNV, CDR2 YYDKDF, per germline (reference sequence). The CDR3 spells CATSRSLEPFAYEQYF. Written as DNA, the CDR3 is TGTGCCACCAGCAGGAGCCTTGAGCCTTTCGCCTACGAGCAGTACTTC.

This clone was picked up a small number of times. The chain joins TRBV5-8 to TRBJ2-2, with D uncertain. Trimming took 0 bases from V and 3 from J, leaving 6 bases between them. The CDR3 runs 14 residues. Germline V lookup: CDR1 SGHTS, CDR2 YDEGEE. DNA for the CDR3: TGTGCCAGCAGCTTGGGGTACTACACCGGGGAGCTGTTTTTT. Residues: CASSLGYYTGELFF.

The rearrangement joins TRBV9 to TRBJ2-3; 9 nucleotides align to TRBD2. The trim removed 0 bases at V and 5 bases at J, leaving 4 bases unmatched. This CDR3 region has 15 residues. The V gene's germline CDR1 is SGDLS and CDR2 YYNGEE. The CDR3 coding sequence is TGTGCCAGCAGCGTAGGGGCTAGCGGGGTAGATACGCAGTATTTT. This sequence encodes CASSVGASGVDTQYF.

The chain employs TRBV6-1 and TRBJ2-7; perhaps TRBD1 as D (6 bases). CDR1 and CDR2 from the germline V gene are MNHNS and SASEGT. This CDR3 is 14 amino acids long. The V and J ends lost 6 bases and 0 bases respectively, with 12 bases between them. CDR3 sequence reads: CASSLDSYSYEQYF. As DNA, the CDR3 is TGTGCCAGCAGCCTGGACAGTTACTCCTACGAGCAGTACTTC.

J is TRBJ2-1 and V is TRBV19; 11 bases are a match to TRBD2. Germline V gene sequence: CDR1 LNHDA, CDR2 SQIVND (reference sequence). The CDR3 runs 17 residues. Unmatched junction bases numbered 9, after V lost 5 bases and J lost 3 bases. The CDR3: CASSPTRTSGFYNEQFF. As DNA, the CDR3 is TGTGCCAGTAGTCCAACCAGGACTAGCGGGTTCTACAATGAGCAGTTCTTC.

This clone appeared once. The chain carries TRBV9 and TRBJ1-3; D gene unclear. This CDR3 contains 16 residues. The V gene's germline CDR1 is SGDLS and CDR2 YYNGEE. V was clipped by 4 bases and J by 2 bases, with 16 bases between them. In nucleotides, the CDR3 is TGTGCCAGCAGCCCCCAGACGGGTTCTGCTGGAAACACCATATATTTT. It encodes CASSPQTGSAGNTIYF. Filled out from reference TRBV9 and TRBJ1-3, the complete variable domain reads DSGVTQTPKHLITATGQRVTLRCSPRSGDLSVYWYQQSLDQGLQFLIQYYNGEERAKGNILERFSAQQFPDLHSELNLSSLELGDSALYFCASSPQTGSAGNTIYFGEGSWLTVV.

The chain links TRBV5-1 to TRBJ1-1; D gene ambiguous. The V gene's germline CDR1 is SGHRS and CDR2 YFSETQ. The V end lost 5 bases, the J end lost 4 bases, and 21 bases lay between the germline ends. The CDR3 loop spans 16 amino acids. CDR3 amino acids: CASRRDGRVGTTEAFF. Written as DNA, the CDR3 is TGCGCCAGCAGACGTGACGGGAGGGTTGGTACCACTGAAGCTTTCTTT.

V and J are TRBV6-6 and TRBJ1-1; maybe TRBD1 (6 bases). The V gene's germline CDR1 is MNHNY and CDR2 SVGAGI (reference sequence). This CDR3 region has 11 residues. V was shortened by 6 bases and J by 8 bases, with 10 bases between the two germline ends. The CDR3 loop is CASREGQEAFF. The CDR3 bases are TGTGCCAGCAGGGAAGGACAGGAAGCTTTCTTT.

The CDR3 reads CASSLTSGGTYEQYF. The CDR3 DNA reads TGTGCCAGCAGCTTGACTAGCGGGGGAACCTACGAGCAGTACTTC. The genes are TRBV7-6 and TRBJ2-7; 12 bases line up with TRBD2. There are 15 residues in the CDR3. CDR1 is SGHVS, CDR2 FNYEAQ, per germline. Losses at the gene ends were 3 bases for V and 2 bases for J; bases not matched to a gene: 2.

V is TRBV5-1 and J is TRBJ2-1; D is unresolved. CDR3 size: 11 residues. The ends were cut back, 4 bases at V and 5 bases at J, with 4 bases in the middle. The germline V gene has CDR1 SGHRS and CDR2 YFSETQ. CDR3 region: CASSVNNEQFF. The CDR3 nucleotides read TGCGCCAGCAGCGTTAACAATGAGCAGTTCTTC.

V is TRBV5-1 and J is TRBJ1-4; 9 nucleotides line up with TRBD1. The CDR3 extends over 17 amino acids. Germline assignment: CDR1 SGHRS and CDR2 YFSETQ. V was clipped by 4 bases and J by 3 bases; unmatched bases: 10. CDR3 region: CASSIAPGQGSNEKLFF. CDR3 nucleotide sequence: TGCGCCAGCAGCATCGCCCCGGGACAGGGTTCTAATGAAAAACTGTTTTTT.

The chain couples TRBV6-5 to TRBJ1-3, with D uncertain. The CDR3 covers 15 residues. CDR1 MNHEY and CDR2 SVGAGI come from the germline V gene. Deletions cut 1 base from V and 0 bases from J, with 7 bases between. In DNA, the CDR3 is TGTGCCAGCAGTTACTGGCGGGGCTCTGGAAACACCATATATTTT. It specifies CASSYWRGSGNTIYF.

The rearrangement joins TRBV19 to TRBJ2-7; no firm D call. The length of the CDR3 is 14 residues. The germline V and J ends were trimmed by 5 bases and 2 bases, with 13 bases remaining between them. Germline assignment: CDR1 LNHDA and CDR2 SQIVND (reference sequence). CDR3 amino acids: CASSRTGRPYEQYF. CDR3 sequence (DNA): TGTGCCAGTAGTCGAACTGGGCGACCCTACGAGCAGTACTTC.

This chain connects TRBV7-6 to TRBJ2-7; 9 bases are shared with TRBD1. The CDR3 extends over 16 amino acids. With V trimmed by 6 bases and J by 3 bases, 12 bases remained unmatched. Looked up from germline, CDR1 is SGHVS and CDR2 is FNYEAQ. The CDR3 region is CASSRTGDNIVYEQYF. CDR3 coding DNA: TGTGCCAGCAGTCGGACAGGGGACAATATTGTCTACGAGCAGTACTTC.

The rearrangement links TRBV7-9 to TRBJ1-2, with D uncertain. There are 14 residues in the CDR3. Trimming cost V 5 bases and J 4 bases, with 14 bases left between them. Germline CDR1 and CDR2: SEHNR and FQNEAQ (reference sequence). The CDR3 protein is CASSPNPLSYGYTF. The DNA of the CDR3 is TGTGCCAGCAGCCCAAACCCTTTGAGCTATGGCTACACCTTC.

The J gene is TRBJ2-5, the V gene TRBV7-5; TRBD2 is taken as the D call from the table, unchecked against the DNA. The J call may be wrong; the DNA end is better matched by TRBJ2-7. TRBV7-5 is an annotated pseudogene. CDR3 length: 14 amino acids. As DNA, the CDR3 is TGTGTCAGAAGCGTCACTAGGTTGTCCTACGAGCAGTACTTC. Translation: CVRSVTRLSYEQYF.

The chain couples TRBV9 to TRBJ2-7; 8 bases line up with TRBD1. Germline V gene lookup returns CDR1 SGDLS and CDR2 YYNGEE. Trimming at V came to 0 bases and at J to 6 bases, leaving 8 bases not matched to a gene. The length of the CDR3 is 15 residues. The CDR3 here is CASSVEHRGIGEQYF. CDR3 bases: TGTGCCAGCAGCGTAGAGCACAGGGGGATCGGCGAGCAGTACTTC.

The chain uses TRBV6-1 and TRBJ2-3; 7 nucleotides agree with TRBD2. Germline CDR1 reads MNHNS; CDR2 reads SASEGT. V gave up 6 bases and J gave up 2 bases; unmatched junction bases: 2. The CDR3 runs 13 residues. The CDR3 loop reads CASRGGNTDTQYF. The DNA of the CDR3 is TGTGCCAGCAGGGGGGGGAACACAGATACGCAGTATTTT.

This chain connects TRBV2 to TRBJ1-3, with D possibly matching TRBD1 (5 bases). The CDR3 contains 15 residues. V was shortened by 2 bases and J by 7 bases, with 15 bases between the two germline ends. Germline V gives CDR1 SNHLY, CDR2 FYNNEI. The CDR3 bases are TGTGCCAGCAGTGAACGGGCAGTAGCAGGGAACACCATATATTTT. Its protein product is CASSERAVAGNTIYF.

This clone was seen once. This chain links TRBV27 with TRBJ2-5, with a weak D call TRBD1 (5 bases). The J call is uncertain, as TRBJ2-7 better fits the DNA end. The germline V gene encodes CDR1 MNHEY and CDR2 SMNVEV (reference sequence). The length of the CDR3 is 13 residues. The CDR3 protein is CASSLGQGTEQYF. CDR3 bases: TGTGCCAGCAGTTTAGGTCAGGGCACCGAGCAGTACTTC.

CDR3 bases: TGTGCCAGCAGTACGACATGGGCTGATCTGAACACTGAAGCTTTCTTT. Protein: CASSTTWADLNTEAFF. The V and J genes are TRBV5-6 and TRBJ1-1, with unresolved D. Per the germline V gene, CDR1 is SGHDT and CDR2 is YYEEEE. V was clipped by 5 bases and J by 0 bases, with 17 bases between them. This CDR3 comprises 16 residues.

The chain has TRBV6-6 and TRBJ1-5; D might be TRBD1 (5 bases). CDR1 is MNHNY, CDR2 SVGAGI, per germline (reference sequence). Trimming removed 2 bases at V and 9 bases at J, with 14 bases between. The CDR3 length is 14 residues. CDR3 amino acids: CASSYDSPSGPQHF. CDR3 sequence (DNA): TGTGCCAGCAGTTACGACAGCCCCTCCGGGCCCCAGCATTTT.